The rows below give T cell receptor beta chains drawn from one sample of a study of blood T cell repertoires in COVID-19. Sequenced by immunoSEQ multiplex PCR; TCRdb stores in-frame clones only, minus some. Among approximately 36,000 clones listed, 90% were seen once. The sequenced material came from peripheral blood. The receptors derive from a man aged 55-75 years with active or convalescent COVID-19. CDR3s include the opening cysteine and the closing phenylalanine or tryptophan. The D gene is left open where the match is weak. Clone size is not always given. Where it is, it says once, few, many or a class for expanded clones.

TRBJ1-1 | . | TRBV11-2 | 14 | TRBD1 | TGTGCCAGCAGCACAAATCAGGGGGCTGGGGGAGCTTTCTTT | CASSTNQGAGGAFF
TRBJ2-2 | . | TRBV28 | 19 | TRBD1 | TGTGCCAGCAGTCCATACCCTTCGACAGGGGGTAGTAGCACCGGGGAGCTGTTTTTT | CASSPYPSTGGSSTGELFF
TRBJ2-7 | once | TRBV28 | 14 | TRBD2 | TGTGCCAGCAGCCGTATAGCGGGAGGGGGCGAGCAGTACTTC | CASSRIAGGGEQYF
TRBJ2-2 | . | TRBV11-2 | 13 | . | TGTGCCAGCAGCCAGGAGGGCTTCGGGGAGCTGTTTTTT | CASSQEGFGELFF
TRBJ2-3 | . | TRBV27 | 16 | TRBD1 | TGTGCCAGCAGTTTAGGGACAGACCTAGTCACAGATACGCAGTATTTT | CASSLGTDLVTDTQYF
TRBJ2-5 | . | TRBV28 | 16 | TRBD1 | TGTGCCAGCAGTTTATCTAGACAGGGGTGGAGGGAGACCCAGTACTTC | CASSLSRQGWRETQYF
TRBJ2-5 | once | TRBV13 | 15 | TRBD1 | TGTGCCAGCAGCTTAGGAGGGACAGTTCAAGAGACCCAGTACTTC | CASSLGGTVQETQYF
TRBJ2-1 | . | TRBV7-2 | 15 | . | TGTGCCAGCAGCTTAGACCGGGGCTCCTACAATGAGCAGTTCTTC | CASSLDRGSYNEQFF
TRBJ2-2 | few | TRBV28 | 17 | . | TGTGCCAGCAGTTACTGGCGGGGAGTCGGGTTAGGCGGGGAGCTGTTTTTT | CASSYWRGVGLGGELFF
TRBJ2-6 | . | TRBV6-5 | 13 | . | TGTGCCAGCATGTACTCTGGGGCCAACGTCCTGACTTTC | CASMYSGANVLTF
TRBJ2-5 | . | TRBV7-2 | 12 | . | TGTGCCAGCAGCCAATCACGGGAGACCCAGTACTTC | CASSQSRETQYF
TRBJ2-7 | . | TRBV5-4 | 15 | TRBD1 | TGTGCCAGCAGCCAGATGGACAGGGGTGACTACGAGCAGTACTTC | CASSQMDRGDYEQYF
TRBJ1-2 | . | TRBV19 | 14 | TRBD1 | TGTGCCAGTAGCCGGACAGGGGGAAACTATGGCTACACCTTC | CASSRTGGNYGYTF
TRBJ2-3 | few | TRBV30 | 12 | . | TGTGCCTGGAGTAAGCGGACAGATACGCAGTATTTT | CAWSKRTDTQYF
TRBJ2-7 | . | TRBV30 | 12 | TRBD2 | TGTGCCTGGAGTGTAACGGGGGGCGAGCAGTACTTC | CAWSVTGGEQYF
TRBJ1-1 | few | TRBV6-5 | 12 | . | TGTGCCAGCACCAGAGGGAACACTGAAGCTTTCTTT | CASTRGNTEAFF
TRBJ2-7 | . | TRBV28 | 15 | TRBD2 | TGTGCCAGCCTTAGCGGGAGGGCCGACTCCTACGAGCAGTACTTC | CASLSGRADSYEQYF
TRBJ2-2 | . | TRBV6-5 | 14 | . | TGTGCCAGCACTGGGCTAGCTGGTACCGGGGAGCTGTTTTTT | CASTGLAGTGELFF
TRBJ2-1 | . | TRBV18 | 17 | TRBD2 | TGTGCCAGCTCACCACCTCGGGGGGTCCCCTCCTACAATGAGCAGTTCTTC | CASSPPRGVPSYNEQFF
TRBJ2-7 | . | TRBV27 | 14 | TRBD2 | TGTGCCAGCAGTCTGGGACTAAAGAACTACGAGCAGTACTTC | CASSLGLKNYEQYF